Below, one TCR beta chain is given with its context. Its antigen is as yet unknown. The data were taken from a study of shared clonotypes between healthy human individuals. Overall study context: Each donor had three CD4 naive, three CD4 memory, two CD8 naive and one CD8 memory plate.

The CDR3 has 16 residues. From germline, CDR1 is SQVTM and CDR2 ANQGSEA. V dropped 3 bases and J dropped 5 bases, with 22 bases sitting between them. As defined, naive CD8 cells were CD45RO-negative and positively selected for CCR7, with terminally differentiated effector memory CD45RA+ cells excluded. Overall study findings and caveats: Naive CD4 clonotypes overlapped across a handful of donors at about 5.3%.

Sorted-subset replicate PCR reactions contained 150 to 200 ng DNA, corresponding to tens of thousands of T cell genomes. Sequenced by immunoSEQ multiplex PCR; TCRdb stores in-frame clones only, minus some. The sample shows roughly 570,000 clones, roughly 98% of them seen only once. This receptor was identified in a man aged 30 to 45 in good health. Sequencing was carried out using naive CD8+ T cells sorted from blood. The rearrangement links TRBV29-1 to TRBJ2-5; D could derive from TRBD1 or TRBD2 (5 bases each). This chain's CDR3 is CSVDLGVVRGRETQYF. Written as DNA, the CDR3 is TGCAGCGTTGACCTGGGGGTAGTCCGGGGTAGGGAGACCCAGTACTTC.